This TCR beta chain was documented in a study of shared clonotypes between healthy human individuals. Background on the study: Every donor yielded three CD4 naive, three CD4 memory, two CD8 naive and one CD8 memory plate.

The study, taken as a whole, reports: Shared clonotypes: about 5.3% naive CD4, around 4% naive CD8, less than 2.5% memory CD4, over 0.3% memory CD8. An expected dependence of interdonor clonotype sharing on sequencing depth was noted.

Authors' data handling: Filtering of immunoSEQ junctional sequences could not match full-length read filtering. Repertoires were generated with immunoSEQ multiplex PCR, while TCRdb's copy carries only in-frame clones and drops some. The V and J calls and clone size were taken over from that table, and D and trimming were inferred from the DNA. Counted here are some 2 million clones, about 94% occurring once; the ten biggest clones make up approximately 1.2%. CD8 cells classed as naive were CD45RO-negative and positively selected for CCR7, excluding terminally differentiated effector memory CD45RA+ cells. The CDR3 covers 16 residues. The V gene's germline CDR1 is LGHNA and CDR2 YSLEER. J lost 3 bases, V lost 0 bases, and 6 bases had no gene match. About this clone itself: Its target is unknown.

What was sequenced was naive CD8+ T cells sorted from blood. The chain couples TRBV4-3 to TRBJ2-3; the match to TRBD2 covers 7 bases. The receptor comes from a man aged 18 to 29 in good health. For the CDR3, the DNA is TGCGCCAGCAGCCAAGATGAGGCGGGAGCGACAGATACGCAGTATTTT. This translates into CASSQDEAGATDTQYF.